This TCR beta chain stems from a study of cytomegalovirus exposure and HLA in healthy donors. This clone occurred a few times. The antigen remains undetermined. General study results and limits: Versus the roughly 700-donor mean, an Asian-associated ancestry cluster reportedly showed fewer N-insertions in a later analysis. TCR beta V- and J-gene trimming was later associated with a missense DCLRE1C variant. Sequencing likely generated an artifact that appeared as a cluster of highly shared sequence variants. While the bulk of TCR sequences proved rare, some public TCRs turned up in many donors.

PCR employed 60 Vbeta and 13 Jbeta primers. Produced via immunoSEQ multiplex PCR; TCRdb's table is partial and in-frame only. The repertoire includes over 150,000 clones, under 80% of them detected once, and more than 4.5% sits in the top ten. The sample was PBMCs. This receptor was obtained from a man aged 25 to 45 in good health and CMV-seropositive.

The CDR3 bases are TGTGCCAGCAGCGTAGGGACTAGCGGAGGGAATGAGCAGTTCTTC. The encoded protein is CASSVGTSGGNEQFF. The chain employs TRBV9 and TRBJ2-1; TRBD2 matches at 10 bases. The CDR3 runs to 15 residues. From germline, CDR1 is SGDLS and CDR2 YYNGEE. Trimming cost V 0 bases and J 7 bases; bases outside gene matches: 4.